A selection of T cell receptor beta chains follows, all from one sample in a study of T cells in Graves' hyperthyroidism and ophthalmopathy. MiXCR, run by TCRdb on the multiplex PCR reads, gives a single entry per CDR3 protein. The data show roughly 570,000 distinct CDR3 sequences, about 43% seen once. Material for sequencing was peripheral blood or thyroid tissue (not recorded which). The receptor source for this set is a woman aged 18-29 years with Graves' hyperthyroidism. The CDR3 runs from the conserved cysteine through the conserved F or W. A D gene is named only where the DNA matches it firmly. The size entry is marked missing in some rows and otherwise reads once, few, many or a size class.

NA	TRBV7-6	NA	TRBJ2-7	CASSRVFEQYF	TGTGCCAGCAGCAGGGTCTTCGAGCAGTACTTC
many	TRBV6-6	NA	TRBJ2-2	CASSPHDSNTGELFF	TGTGCCAGCAGTCCGCACGACAGCAACACCGGGGAGCTGTTTTTT
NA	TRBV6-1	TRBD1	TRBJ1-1	CASSDTGDNTEAFF	TGTGCCAGCAGTGACACAGGGGATAACACTGAAGCTTTCTTT
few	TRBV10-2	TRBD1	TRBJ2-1	CATTGRTGVYNEQFF	TGCGCCACGACCGGACGGACAGGGGTTTACAATGAGCAGTTCTTC
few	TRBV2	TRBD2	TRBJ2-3	CASRKREGITDTQYF	TGTGCCAGCCGCAAGCGGGAGGGAATCACAGATACGCAGTATTTT
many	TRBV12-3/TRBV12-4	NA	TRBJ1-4	CASSGMGVREKLFF	TGTGCCAGCAGTGGAATGGGAGTTCGTGAAAAACTGTTTTTT
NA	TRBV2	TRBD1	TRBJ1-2	CASKTGGGYGYTF	TGTGCCAGCAAAACAGGGGGTGGTTATGGCTACACCTTC
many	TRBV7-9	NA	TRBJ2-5	CASSFLEAEEETQYF	TGTGCCAGCAGCTTTCTCGAGGCGGAGGAAGAGACCCAGTACTTC
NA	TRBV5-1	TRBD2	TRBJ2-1	CASGLAGSNEQFF	TGCGCCAGCGGGCTAGCGGGTTCCAATGAGCAGTTCTTC
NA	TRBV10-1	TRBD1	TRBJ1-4	CASSRYPPDGTAEKLFF	TGCGCCAGCAGTCGCTATCCGCCGGACGGGACAGCTGAAAAACTGTTTTTT
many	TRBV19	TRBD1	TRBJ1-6	CASRTGTGSNSPLHF	TGTGCCAGTAGAACCGGGACAGGGAGCAATTCACCCCTCCACTTT
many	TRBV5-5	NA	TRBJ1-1	CASSLAGFYTEAFF	TGTGCCAGCAGCTTGGCCGGATTCTACACTGAAGCTTTCTTT